Listed below are T cell receptor beta chains from one sample, sequenced in a study of T cell responses to AZD1222 COVID-19 vaccine. Assay: immunoSEQ multiplex PCR; the TCRdb copy retains only in-frame clones and omits some. The data show around 130,000 clones, more than 85% seen once. The sequenced sample was peripheral blood, obtained on day 0 of AZD1222 vaccination. These TCRs come from an adult in good health. Both conserved end residues are part of each CDR3. A D gene is named only where the DNA matches it firmly. Expanded clones are given a class, and other clones once, few, many or no size at all.

J gene	D gene	clone size	V gene	CDR3 protein	CDR3 DNA
TRBJ2-4	TRBD1	-	TRBV28	CASSPTLDRKNIQYF	TGTGCCAGCAGCCCCACCCTGGACAGGAAGAACATTCAGTACTTC
TRBJ2-1	-	few	TRBV5-1	CASSFAAASYNEQFF	TGCGCCAGCAGCTTTGCAGCGGCCTCCTACAATGAGCAGTTCTTC
TRBJ2-5	-	-	TRBV28	CASSLLAVGRTQYF	TGTGCCAGCAGTTTACTGGCGGTAGGGAGGACCCAGTACTTC
TRBJ2-1	TRBD2	-	TRBV9	CASSATSGGYNEQFF	TGTGCCAGCAGCGCGACTAGCGGAGGCTACAATGAGCAGTTCTTC
TRBJ2-1	TRBD1	-	TRBV14	CASSQGVNRGPYNEQFF	TGTGCCAGCAGCCAAGGCGTCAACAGGGGGCCCTACAATGAGCAGTTCTTC
TRBJ2-2	-	-	TRBV21-1	CASSKGLKDGRAATGELFF	TGTGCCAGCAGCAAAGGGTTAAAAGACGGGAGGGCCGCCACCGGGGAGCTGTTTTTT
TRBJ2-3	TRBD1	-	TRBV27	CASSLDRGPTDTQYF	TGTGCCAGCAGTTTAGACAGGGGACCCACAGATACGCAGTATTTT
TRBJ1-2	-	-	TRBV19	CASSRGTSDNYGYTF	TGTGCCAGTAGTAGAGGGACATCTGATAACTATGGCTACACCTTC
TRBJ1-1	TRBD1	-	TRBV5-6	CASSLWGTAWNTEAFF	TGTGCCAGCAGCTTGTGGGGGACAGCTTGGAACACTGAAGCTTTCTTT
TRBJ1-4	TRBD1	-	TRBV7-9	CASSLDRGIFEKLFF	TGTGCCAGCAGCTTGGACAGGGGCATTTTTGAAAAACTGTTTTTT
TRBJ2-7	-	few	TRBV2	CASSQRTGTYEQYF	TGTGCCAGCAGTCAACGGACCGGTACCTACGAGCAGTACTTC
TRBJ2-4	TRBD2	-	TRBV6-1	CASSEALSSGLNIQYF	TGTGCCAGCAGTGAAGCGCTGTCTAGCGGGCTGAACATTCAGTACTTC
TRBJ2-7	-	-	TRBV27	CASRPREWSYEQYF	TGTGCCAGCCGCCCCCGGGAATGGTCCTACGAGCAGTACTTC
TRBJ1-1	TRBD1	-	TRBV2	CASTPGQGIGTEAFF	TGTGCCAGTACTCCGGGACAGGGTATCGGGACTGAAGCTTTCTTT
TRBJ2-1	-	once	TRBV4-2	CASSQERSGASRFYEQFF	TGTGCCAGCAGCCAAGAAAGATCCGGGGCTAGCCGGTTTTATGAGCAGTTCTTC
TRBJ1-1	-	-	TRBV7-9	CASSLLQVNTEAFF	TGTGCCAGCAGCTTGTTACAGGTCAACACTGAAGCTTTCTTT
TRBJ2-1	TRBD1	-	TRBV7-9	CASSPQTGWNEQFF	TGTGCCAGCAGCCCACAGACAGGGTGGAATGAGCAGTTCTTC
TRBJ1-1	-	once	TRBV3-1/TRBV3-2	CASSQPGPSTEAFF	TGTGCCAGCAGCCAGCCAGGGCCAAGCACTGAAGCTTTCTTT
TRBJ1-3	-	-	TRBV9	CASSVEHSGNTIYF	TGTGCCAGCAGCGTAGAACACTCTGGAAACACCATATATTTT
TRBJ2-3	TRBD2	-	TRBV10-2	CASSDPLAGSTDTQYF	TGCGCCAGCAGTGACCCGCTAGCGGGGAGCACAGATACGCAGTATTTT
TRBJ1-2	TRBD1	-	TRBV4-2	CASSRQGAGGGYTF	TGTGCCAGCAGCCGACAGGGGGCGGGCGGTGGCTACACCTTC
TRBJ2-5	-	-	TRBV7-9	CASSLVEGGETQYF	TGTGCCAGCAGCTTAGTTGAGGGGGGAGAGACCCAGTACTTC
TRBJ1-3	TRBD1	-	TRBV28	CASSLPRTGASGNTIYF	TGTGCCAGCAGTTTACCCCGGACAGGCGCCTCTGGAAACACCATATATTTT
TRBJ2-5	-	-	TRBV2	CASSEQLQETQYF	TGTGCCAGCAGTGAGCAATTACAAGAGACCCAGTACTTC
TRBJ1-1	TRBD1	-	TRBV11-2	CASRRTGAVDLNTEAFF	TGTGCCAGCAGGCGGACAGGGGCCGTAGACTTGAACACTGAAGCTTTCTTT
TRBJ2-2	-	-	TRBV21-1	CASSKFGQGAVGGGELFF	-
TRBJ2-2	TRBD1	-	TRBV2	CASLGQGAHGELFF	TGTGCCAGCCTAGGACAGGGGGCTCACGGGGAGCTGTTTTTT
TRBJ1-2	TRBD1	-	TRBV4-2	CASSQDLGDSFNYGYTF	TGTGCCAGCAGCCAAGATTTGGGGGACAGTTTCAACTATGGCTACACCTTC
TRBJ2-1	TRBD1	-	TRBV6-6	CASSRTGDEQFF	TGTGCCAGCAGCCGGACAGGGGATGAGCAGTTCTTC
TRBJ1-2	-	-	TRBV5-8	CASSLSERGYTF	TGTGCCAGCAGCTTATCGGAGCGGGGCTACACCTTC
TRBJ2-1	-	-	TRBV4-3	CASSLEPALTNEQFF	TGCGCCAGCAGCCTGGAACCCGCCCTAACAAATGAGCAGTTCTTC
TRBJ1-2	-	-	TRBV7-9	CASSGARGGYTF	TGTGCCAGCTCGGGAGCTAGGGGAGGCTACACCTTC
TRBJ2-7	-	-	TRBV18	CASSPTTGPSSYEQYF	TGTGCCAGCTCACCTACAACAGGGCCGAGCTCCTACGAGCAGTACTTC
TRBJ1-6	TRBD1	-	TRBV4-2	CASSYGQGKSSPLHF	TGTGCCAGCAGCTATGGACAGGGGAAGAGTTCACCCCTCCACTTT
TRBJ2-2	-	-	TRBV3-1/TRBV3-2	CASSQAGELFF	TGTGCCAGCAGCCAAGCCGGGGAGCTGTTTTTT
TRBJ1-1	-	-	TRBV10-3	CAITSQVPSTGSEAFF	TGTGCCATCACGTCCCAGGTACCATCTACGGGGTCTGAAGCTTTCTTT
TRBJ2-1	TRBD1	-	TRBV4-1	CASSQYNSGGDEQFF	TGCGCCAGCAGCCAATATAATTCAGGGGGCGATGAGCAGTTCTTC
TRBJ1-5	-	-	TRBV6-5	CASRPGVDQPQHF	TGTGCCAGCAGGCCCGGCGTGGATCAGCCCCAGCATTTT
TRBJ2-3	-	-	TRBV15	CATSRDRGTDTQYF	TGTGCCACCAGCAGAGATCGGGGGACAGATACGCAGTATTTT